One T cell receptor (beta chain) is described in this entry. The antigen is undetermined. This sample was included in a study of Tregs in tolerant kidney transplant recipients. The study's findings and limits: Biological reproducibility was not directly addressed, but technical replication error appeared minimal.

This CDR3 is built from 19 residues. V lost 1 base to trimming and J lost 4 bases, with 25 bases between them. CDR1 is SGHTS and CDR2 is YDEGEE in the germline V gene. Profiled with immunoSEQ multiplex PCR; TCRdb holds only in-frame clones, not every one. The profile covers tens of thousands of clones, with around 84% appearing a single time and 4.5% to 5.5% taken by the ten largest. The source is a human donor in good health. The J gene is TRBJ2-3, the V gene TRBV5-8, with D perhaps TRBD2 (5 bases). The sample was CD4+ T cells from blood. The DNA of the CDR3 is TGTGCCAGCAGCTTGCTTGTTAGACGGCGGGCGGTAAGGGCAGATACGCAGTATTTT. Amino acids: CASSLLVRRRAVRADTQYF.